This T cell receptor beta chain is drawn from a study of T cell changes during pregnancy in multiple sclerosis. Sequencing was performed with immunoSEQ multiplex PCR; in TCRdb, only in-frame clones are kept and a portion is missing. The table lists about 76,000 clones, 93% of them singletons. V lost 8 bases and J 10 bases, leaving 12 bases between the germline ends. CDR1 and CDR2 (germline): SNHLY, FYNNEI. The CDR3 spans 11 residues. The sample in question was peripheral blood, obtained in the second trimester of pregnancy. This TCR came from a female donor with multiple sclerosis, enrolled in a pregnancy study. The gene calls are TRBV2 and TRBJ2-1; possible D gene TRBD2, 6 bases. The CDR3 protein is CASVFLAEQFF. The CDR3 bases are TGTGCCAGCGTATTCCTAGCGGAGCAGTTCTTC.